A single sample gave rise to the 6 T cell receptor beta chains below, sequenced in a study of cytomegalovirus exposure and HLA in healthy donors. PCR employed 60 Vbeta and 13 Jbeta primers. The repertoire was sequenced with immunoSEQ multiplex PCR; TCRdb's copy has only in-frame clones and lacks some. In the table there are about 120,000 clones, roughly 80% of which are singletons. Sequencing was performed on PBMCs. The source is a woman between 40 and 55 years old in good health and CMV-seronegative.

The chain links TRBV11-2 to TRBJ2-2; D is unresolved. Germline CDR1 is SGHAT and CDR2 is FQNNGV. CDR3 length: 13 residues. Trimming took off 1 base at V and 6 bases at J, with 6 bases between the two ends. As DNA, the CDR3 is TGTGCCAGCAGCTTAGTCCAGGCCGGGGAGCTGTTTTTT. This encodes CASSLVQAGELFF.

The J gene is TRBJ2-2, the V gene TRBV11-2; D may be TRBD1 (5 bases). V was clipped by 5 bases and J by 5 bases, with 15 bases between them. CDR1 and CDR2 (germline): SGHAT, FQNNGV. This CDR3 has 15 amino acids. CDR3 bases: TGTGCCAGCAGCCTTAACAGGATGGGGACCGGGGAGCTGTTTTTT. It yields the protein CASSLNRMGTGELFF.

This chain joins TRBV7-8 and TRBJ2-5; 8 bases match TRBD2. The CDR3 has 15 residues. Germline trimming cut 1 base from V and 4 bases from J; bases unmatched to any gene: 5. The germline V gene has CDR1 SGHVS and CDR2 FQNEAQ. CDR3 loop: CASSLGAAGAETQYF. CDR3 nucleotide sequence: TGTGCCAGCAGCTTAGGGGCAGCGGGAGCAGAGACCCAGTACTTC.

This chain connects TRBV5-1 to TRBJ2-2, with D possibly TRBD2 on 7 matching bases. Germline CDR1 reads SGHRS; CDR2 reads YFSETQ. V shed 4 bases and J shed 4 bases, with 14 bases lying between them. The length of the CDR3 is 15 residues. The CDR3 sequence is CASSLEGGRTGELFF. As DNA, the CDR3 is TGCGCCAGCAGCCTGGAGGGGGGGCGCACCGGGGAGCTGTTTTTT.

This chain joins TRBV15 and TRBJ2-7, with D perhaps matching TRBD1 (6 bases). V lost 1 base to trimming and J lost 1 base, with 17 bases between them. The germline CDR1 and CDR2 sequences are LNHNV and YYDKDF (reference sequence). CDR3 length: 17 amino acids. The DNA of the CDR3 is TGTGCCACCAGCAGAGGAGGGACACGATCATATTCCTACGAGCAGTACTTC. Translation gives CATSRGGTRSYSYEQYF.

The V and J genes are TRBV5-6 and TRBJ2-7; a weak D match, TRBD2 (5 bases). The CDR3 runs 12 residues. Germline V gives CDR1 SGHDT, CDR2 YYEEEE. V lost 5 bases to trimming and J lost 5 bases, with 11 bases between them. The CDR3 sequence is CASSSSGDEQYF. The CDR3 DNA reads as TGTGCCAGCAGTTCGAGCGGCGACGAGCAGTACTTC.